Included here is one T cell receptor beta chain sequence, with context. The record originates from a study of Ad26.COV2.S vaccination and SARS-CoV-2 variants. Overall study context: In the study, Ad26.COV2.S was injected intramuscularly once, or twice 56 days apart.

Only in-frame clones appear in the TCRdb table, and some are missing; sequencing was by immunoSEQ multiplex PCR. In the table there are roughly 400,000 clones, about 88% of which are singletons. Germline lookup yields CDR1 DFQATT and CDR2 SNEGSKA (reference sequence). V was cut by 3 bases and J by 1 base, with 12 bases left in between. The CDR3 extends over 14 amino acids. Treatment noted: around 19 received Ad26.COV2.S at low or high dose, single or two shots; several received placebo; per-sample allocation not given. Day 63 following the first vaccine or placebo injection was when the samples were taken. Cohort 1b enrolled adults aged 18-55 years in Boston.

The source was peripheral blood, collected in a trial of Ad26.COV2.S vaccine versus placebo. The chain combines TRBV20-1 with TRBJ2-5; D is uncertain. The sequence derives from a person between 18 and 65 years old who received the Ad26.COV2.S COVID-19 vaccine or a placebo. CDR3 sequence: CSASPTRFQETQYF. CDR3 bases: TGCAGTGCTAGTCCTACACGGTTCCAAGAGACCCAGTACTTC.